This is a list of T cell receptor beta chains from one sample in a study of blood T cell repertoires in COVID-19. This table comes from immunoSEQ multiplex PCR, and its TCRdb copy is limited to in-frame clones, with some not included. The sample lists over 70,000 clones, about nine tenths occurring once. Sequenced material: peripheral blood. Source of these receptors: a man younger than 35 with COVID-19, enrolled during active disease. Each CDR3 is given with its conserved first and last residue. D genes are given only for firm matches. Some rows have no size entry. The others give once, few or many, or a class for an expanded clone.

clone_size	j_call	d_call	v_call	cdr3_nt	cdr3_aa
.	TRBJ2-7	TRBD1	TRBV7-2	TGTGCCAGCAGCCCTCTCTTAGGGACAGGGCGGTACGAGCAGTACTTC	CASSPLLGTGRYEQYF
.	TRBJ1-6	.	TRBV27	TGTGCCAGCAGTTTTTCGTATGATTCACCCCTCCACTTT	CASSFSYDSPLHF
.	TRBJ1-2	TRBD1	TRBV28	TGTGCCAGCCTCTTGACAGGGAGAGGCTCTATTAATGGCTACACCTTC	CASLLTGRGSINGYTF
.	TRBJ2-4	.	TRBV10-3	TGTGCCATCAGCGAGGGCCCAGGGGCCAAAAACATTCAGTACTTC	CAISEGPGAKNIQYF
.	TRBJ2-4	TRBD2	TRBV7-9	TGTGCCAGCAGCTTCCCTCCGGGACTAGCTAGTTTAGGCTTC	CASSFPPGLASLGF
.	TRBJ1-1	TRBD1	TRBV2	TGTGCCAGCAGCCGGGACAGGGATCCTCCCGAAGCTTTCTTT	CASSRDRDPPEAFF
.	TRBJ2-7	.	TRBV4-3	TGCGCCAGCAGCCAAGGGATCGGGAAGGGTTACGAGCAGTACTTC	CASSQGIGKGYEQYF
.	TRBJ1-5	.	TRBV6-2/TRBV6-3	TGTGCCAGCAGTTACTCATTCCAGGGGAACCAGCCCCAGCATTTT	CASSYSFQGNQPQHF
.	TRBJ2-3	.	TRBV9	TGTGCCAGCAGCGTAGAAGCGGCACCGGGGGGCACAGATACGCAGTATTTT	CASSVEAAPGGTDTQYF
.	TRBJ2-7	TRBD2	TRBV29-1	TGCAGCGTTGTATCCAGCGGGATACGGGAGCAGTACTTC	CSVVSSGIREQYF
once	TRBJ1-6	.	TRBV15	TGTGCCACCAGCACCAGGGTAGGAAATTCACCCCTCCACTTT	CATSTRVGNSPLHF
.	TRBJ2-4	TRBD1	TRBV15	TGTGCCACCAGCAGAGGCCGGGCCGGGACAGGGTCCATTCAGTACTTC	CATSRGRAGTGSIQYF
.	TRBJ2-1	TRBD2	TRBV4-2	TGTGCCAGCAGCGAGACTAGCACGGGCAGACCCTACAATGAGCAGTTCTTC	CASSETSTGRPYNEQFF
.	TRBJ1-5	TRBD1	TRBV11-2	TGTGCCAGCAGCCCCACCGGGACAGGGGGTAATCAGCCCCAGCATTTT	CASSPTGTGGNQPQHF
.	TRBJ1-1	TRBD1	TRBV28	TGTGCCAGCAGTTTGGGACAGACGGGAACTGAAGCTTTCTTT	CASSLGQTGTEAFF
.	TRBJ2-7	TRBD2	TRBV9	TGTGCCAGCAGCGTCGGGACTAACGACGAGCAGTACTTC	CASSVGTNDEQYF
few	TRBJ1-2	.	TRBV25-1	TGTGCCAGCAGTGAAATGGGGTCAAGTGGGGCCCCTGGCTACACCTTC	CASSEMGSSGAPGYTF